This T cell receptor (beta chain) was sequenced for a study of blood T cell repertoires in COVID-19. Study context: Both acute and convalescent COVID-19 samples were obtained from the United States, Italy and Spain. T cells, B-cell-depleted T cells, or PBMCs supplied cDNA or gDNA.

The V and J ends lost 0 bases and 4 bases respectively, with 17 bases between them. The germline V gene has CDR1 SGHRS and CDR2 YFSETQ. This CDR3 is built from 18 residues. In the authors' workflow: Reference gene primers were amplified, and this amplification served to estimate nucleated cell counts. TCRdb keeps only in-frame clones here, not all; method: immunoSEQ multiplex PCR. The V and J calls and the clone size are those of that table, but D and trimming were determined from the DNA. The sample carries roughly 260,000 clones, roughly nine tenths recorded once. Sequencing was carried out using peripheral blood. This sequence joins TRBV5-1 and TRBJ2-6; possible D gene TRBD2, 5 bases. The source of this sequence is a man in his sixties who had recovered from COVID-19. The CDR3: CASSLGGLAPEGANVLTF. In DNA form, the CDR3 reads TGCGCCAGCAGCTTGGGCGGACTCGCCCCTGAAGGGGCCAACGTCCTGACTTTC.